Listed here are 14 T cell receptor beta chains from one sample, sequenced in a study of prognosis after radiotherapy for stage I lung cancer (dated by TCRdb to the early 2020s). Sequenced on an Illumina HiSeq 3000. Two rounds of multiplex PCR on genomic DNA were used to amplify the TCR beta CDR3 region. In the first PCR round, primers specific to each TRBV and TRBJ gene were used, and the primer sequences were filed in Chinese patent CN105087789A. In TCRdb, the public reads were trimmed at Q25 with fastp and aligned with MiXCR, with productive beta chains retained. Rows are unified per CDR3 protein, each entry keeping the most common DNA and genes. In this sample the table shows around 19,000 distinct CDR3 sequences, 44% of which occur a single time. Together, the top ten hold about 39% of the sample. The material was PBMCs, obtained before or after stereotactic body radiation therapy (not recorded which). These receptors were obtained from a donor older than 45 with non-small cell lung cancer.

This clonotype was counted many times. This chain connects TRBV5-5 to TRBJ2-5; D possibly corresponds to TRBD2 (5 bases). The CDR3 extends over 14 amino acids. Per the germline V gene, CDR1 is SGHKS and CDR2 is YYEKEE (reference sequence). With 0 bases removed from V and 3 bases from J, the gap between germline ends came to 9 bases. The CDR3 region has the DNA TGTGCCAGCAGCTTGGCCGCGGGCGAAGAGACCCAGTACTTC. It specifies CASSLAAGEETQYF.

This clonotype was detected many times. This rearrangement joins TRBV6-1 to TRBJ1-3, with a tentative D call TRBD1 (5 bases). From germline, CDR1 is MNHNS and CDR2 SASEGT. The CDR3 extends over 18 amino acids. With 5 bases removed from V and 2 bases from J, the gap between germline ends came to 22 bases. CDR3 nucleotides: TGTGCCAGCAGTCGACAGACACCCTCGGAGGGAACTGGAAACACCATATATTTT. Amino acids: CASSRQTPSEGTGNTIYF.

The chain carries TRBV28 and TRBJ2-6; D may be TRBD2 (6 bases). CDR3 size: 17 residues. CDR1 and CDR2 from the germline V gene are MDHEN and SYDVKM. Trimming took off 4 bases at V and 4 bases at J, with 17 bases between the two ends. CDR3 nucleotides: TGTGCCAGCAGTTCGGGACTTTACTCGTCCGGGGCCAACGTCCTGACTTTC. Its translation is CASSSGLYSSGANVLTF.

In its sample, this clonotype was seen many times. The chain's CDR3 is CSAGQGLTGGNTIYF. CDR3 nucleotide sequence: TGCAGTGCGGGACAGGGTTTGACGGGTGGAAACACCATATATTTT. The V gene is TRBV20-1, the J gene TRBJ1-3, with TRBD1 matching over 9 bases. CDR1 DFQATT and CDR2 SNEGSKA come from the germline V gene (reference sequence). V gave up 6 bases and J gave up 3 bases; unmatched junction bases: 9. The CDR3 sequence is 15 residues long.

By frequency in the sample, this clonotype is large. The genes are TRBV28 and TRBJ1-2; D unclear. V was shortened by 3 bases and J by 8 bases, with 13 bases between the two germline ends. Germline CDR1 and CDR2: MDHEN and SYDVKM. The length of the CDR3 is 13 residues. The CDR3 is CASSFSRTIGYTF. CDR3 bases: TGTGCCAGCAGTTTTTCCAGAACCATCGGCTACACCTTC.

This chain links TRBV28 with TRBJ2-2, with 8 bases identical to TRBD2. Per germline, CDR1 MDHEN and CDR2 SYDVKM. This CDR3 spans 15 amino acids. The junction had 11 bases not matched to a gene; V was cut back by 1 base and J by 13 bases. Here the CDR3 DNA reads TGTGCCAGCAGTTTATATAGCGGGAACACCGGTGGGCTGTTTTTT. Protein product: CASSLYSGNTGGLFF.

This clonotype was detected ten times or more. The rearrangement links TRBV12-3 or TRBV12-4 to TRBJ1-3, with 8 bases that match TRBD1. The CDR3 extends over 16 amino acids. Germline trimming cut 4 bases from V and 1 base from J; bases unmatched to any gene: 6. CDR3 loop: CASSSETGESGNTIYF. DNA for the CDR3: TGTGCCAGCAGTTCGGAGACAGGGGAGTCTGGAAACACCATATATTTT.

V is TRBV2 and J is TRBJ2-2, with D unresolved. V shed 3 bases and J shed 6 bases, with 14 bases lying between them. This CDR3 region has 15 residues. The V gene's germline CDR1 is SNHLY and CDR2 FYNNEI. CDR3 nucleotide sequence: TGTGCCAGCAGTGATGTACAGATGATGCCCGGGGAGCTGTTTTTT. Protein sequence: CASSDVQMMPGELFF.

Notes on this clonotype: A much larger clonotype is one base distant, so this may be a read error. The chain joins TRBV10-3 to TRBJ2-5; 16 positions agree with TRBD2. This CDR3 comprises 15 residues. Trimming took 7 bases from V and 3 from J; bases not matched to a gene: 2. Germline V gene sequence: CDR1 ENHRY, CDR2 SYGVKD. As DNA, the CDR3 is TGTGCCATCATGGGGACTAGCGGGGGGGAAGAGACCCAGTACTTC. Its protein is CAIMGTSGGEETQYF.

The genes are TRBV7-2 and TRBJ2-7; D gene ambiguous. The CDR3 loop spans 11 amino acids. Per germline, CDR1 SGHTA and CDR2 FQGNSA. The V and J ends lost 5 bases and 2 bases respectively, with 4 bases between them. The CDR3 protein is CASSRAYEQYF. DNA of the CDR3: TGTGCCAGCAGCCGTGCCTACGAGCAGTACTTC. The full variable domain, completed using reference TRBV7-2 and TRBJ2-7, is GAGVSQSPSNKVTEKGKDVELRCDPISGHTALYWYRQSLGQGLEFLIYFQGNSAPDKSGLPSDRFSAERTGGSVSTLTIQRTQQEDSAVYLCASSRAYEQYFGPGTRLTVT.

Note on this clonotype: Germline is not matched at one junction end, which may reflect a read error. The chain employs TRBV5-8 and TRBJ2-7; 8 positions match TRBD1. Germline V lookup: CDR1 SGHTS, CDR2 YDEGEE. This CDR3 comprises 15 residues. CDR3 nucleotides: TGTGCCAGCAGTAGCCCCGGGACAGGATCCTACGAGCAGCACTTC. Translating it yields CASSSPGTGSYEQHF.

The chain recombines TRBV19 with TRBJ2-7, with D possibly matching TRBD2 (6 bases). The V end lost 5 bases, the J end lost 3 bases, and 17 bases lay between the germline ends. CDR1 and CDR2 (germline): LNHDA, SQIVND (reference sequence). The CDR3 extends over 15 amino acids. CDR3 in amino acids: CASSPEAGSYYEQYF. The DNA for the CDR3 is TGTGCCAGTAGTCCTGAGGCGGGGAGTTACTACGAGCAGTACTTC.

The chain combines TRBV7-2 with TRBJ2-2; TRBD1 might be the D (6 bases). V dropped 2 bases and J dropped 7 bases, with 8 bases sitting between them. CDR3 length equals 13 residues. From germline, CDR1 is SGHTA and CDR2 FQGNSA. The CDR3 loop is CASSLIGGGELFF. CDR3 nucleotides: TGTGCCAGCAGCTTAATAGGGGGCGGGGAGCTGTTTTTT.

By proportion, this clonotype is medium-sized. This chain uses TRBV5-1 with TRBJ1-2, with D unresolved. The length of the CDR3 is 13 residues. CDR1 is SGHRS and CDR2 is YFSETQ in the germline V gene. V was pared by 0 bases and J by 2 bases, with 5 bases between. CDR3 sequence: CASSLDKNYGYTF. The CDR3 DNA reads as TGCGCCAGCAGCTTGGACAAAAACTATGGCTACACCTTC.